One sample yielded the 24 T cell receptor beta chains listed below, sequenced in a study of T cell repertoires in cytomegalovirus infection. In TCRdb, the reads were re-called with MiXCR into one record per CDR3 protein. The table includes under 350,000 distinct CDR3 sequences, around 9.6% detected once. Sequenced input: PBMCs. These receptors were taken from a human donor in good health (CMV status not recorded). Some clones in this sample may be carry-over from other donors' samples.

For the CDR3, the DNA is TGCAGCGTTACACGCTCGGGTACCGGGGAGCTGTTTTTT. Its protein product is CSVTRSGTGELFF. The rearrangement uses TRBV29-1 and TRBJ2-2; D not resolved. In germline, CDR1 is SQVTM, CDR2 ANQGSEA. This CDR3 is 13 amino acids long. V was cut by 5 bases and J by 5 bases, with 12 bases left in between.

This clonotype was recorded many times. This chain connects TRBV7-9 to TRBJ2-5; tentatively, D is TRBD2 (5 bases). Germline assignment: CDR1 SEHNR and CDR2 FQNEAQ (reference sequence). This CDR3 region has 13 residues. V dropped 5 bases and J dropped 5 bases, with 12 bases sitting between them. CDR3 residues: CASSPRWTETQYF. The CDR3, as DNA: TGTGCCAGCAGCCCGAGGTGGACTGAGACCCAGTACTTC.

Many counts were recorded for this clonotype. The CDR3, as DNA: TGTGCCAGCAGCCCGTCGGACGGGTTGACTTACGAGCAGTACGTC. Encoded protein: CASSPSDGLTYEQYV. The chain uses TRBV7-9 and TRBJ2-7, with D uncertain. Trimming cost V 5 bases and J 4 bases, with 18 bases left between them. The CDR3 spans 15 residues. The germline V gene has CDR1 SEHNR and CDR2 FQNEAQ (reference sequence).

This clonotype was counted ten times or more. The chain recombines TRBV11-2 with TRBJ2-7; no clear D gene. The CDR3 is 14 residues long. The ends were cut back, 4 bases at V and 2 bases at J, with 12 bases in the middle. Germline V gene lookup returns CDR1 SGHAT and CDR2 FQNNGV. The CDR3 sequence is CASSSRSYPYEQYV. Here the CDR3 DNA reads TGTGCCAGCAGCTCCCGTAGTTATCCCTACGAGCAGTACGTC.

In its sample, this clonotype was seen many times. The gene calls are TRBV28 and TRBJ2-3; D is possibly TRBD1 (5 bases). V was clipped by 9 bases and J by 8 bases, with 12 bases between them. CDR1 is MDHEN and CDR2 is SYDVKM in the germline V gene. The CDR3 is made up of 11 amino acids. The CDR3 is CASSARGTQYF. CDR3 DNA sequence: TGTGCCAGTTCCGCTAGGGGTACGCAGTATTTT.

This clonotype has at least ten counts. V gene TRBV7-8 combines with J gene TRBJ2-7, with 8 bases aligning to TRBD1. Germline V gene data show CDR1 as SGHVS and CDR2 as FQNEAQ. The CDR3 runs to 14 residues. V trimming: 5 bases; J trimming: 2 bases; junction bases outside the gene matches: 5. As DNA, the CDR3 is TGTGCCAGCAGCCCAGCACAGGGGGCCTACGAGCAGTACGTC. This translates into CASSPAQGAYEQYV.

The chain has TRBV20-1 and TRBJ1-4; TRBD1 matches at 7 bases. This CDR3 is 14 amino acids long. With V trimmed by 7 bases and J by 7 bases, 12 bases remained unmatched. In germline, CDR1 is DFQATT, CDR2 SNEGSKA (reference sequence). In nucleotides, the CDR3 is TGCAGTGTTCCCAGACAGGGTATTTTTGAAAAACTGTTTTTT. This encodes CSVPRQGIFEKLFF.

CDR3 sequence reads: CASSAGGAGEQFF. CDR3 sequence (DNA): TGTGCCAGCAGTGCAGGGGGGGCCGGGGAGCAGTTCTTC. The chain is built from TRBV25-1 and TRBJ2-1; the D gene could be TRBD1 or TRBD2 (7 bases each). The CDR3 totals 13 residues. Trimming cost V 4 bases and J 10 bases, with 14 bases left between them. CDR1 is MGHDK and CDR2 is SYGVNS in the germline V gene.

This clonotype was detected ten times or more. The V and J genes are TRBV5-1 and TRBJ2-3; D not certain. The CDR3 totals 13 residues. V gave up 0 bases and J gave up 6 bases, with 8 bases separating them. Germline V gene data show CDR1 as SGHRS and CDR2 as YFSETQ. The CDR3 sequence is CASSLDGSDTQYF. CDR3 bases: TGCGCCAGCAGCTTGGATGGGTCGGATACGCAGTATTTT.

This clonotype was observed at least ten times. The chain combines TRBV15 with TRBJ2-1; no clear D gene. V was clipped by 1 base and J by 2 bases, with 6 bases between them. The CDR3 loop spans 14 amino acids. Germline V CDR1 and CDR2: LNHNV, YYDKDF (reference sequence). This chain's CDR3 is CATSRGGTYNEQFF. The CDR3 bases are TGTGCCACCAGCAGAGGGGGAACCTACAATGAGCAGTTCTTC.

The chain carries TRBV28 and TRBJ2-5; D is undetermined. The CDR3 covers 15 residues. CDR1 is MDHEN, CDR2 SYDVKM, per germline. Trimming left V 1 base short and J 4 bases short, with 13 bases between. CDR3 sequence (DNA): TGTGCCAGCAGTTTATCCGGACGGTTGGGAGAGACCCAGTACTTC. Its protein is CASSLSGRLGETQYF.

This clonotype was recorded many times. The rearrangement links TRBV28 to TRBJ1-5; 8 nucleotides line up with TRBD1. This CDR3 spans 17 amino acids. The J segment lost 4 bases and the V segment lost 5 bases, leaving 13 bases of the junction unmatched. Germline V gene data show CDR1 as MDHEN and CDR2 as SYDVKM. This CDR3 is CASSTRGQVPLNQPQHF. CDR3 nucleotide sequence: TGTGCCAGCAGTACCCGGGGACAGGTTCCTTTAAATCAGCCCCAGCATTTT.

This clonotype has a count of ten or more. This sequence joins TRBV7-2 and TRBJ2-4; D might be TRBD2 (7 bases). Germline V CDR1 and CDR2: SGHTA, FQGNSA. V lost 1 base, J lost 6 bases, and 13 bases lay in between. CDR3 size: 15 residues. CDR3 loop: CASSLGGGAGNIQYF. CDR3 sequence (DNA): TGTGCCAGCAGCTTAGGGGGGGGCGCGGGAAACATTCAGTACTTC. The full variable domain, in which reference TRBV7-2 and TRBJ2-4 provide the parts outside the CDR3, is GAGVSQSPSNKVTEKGKDVELRCDPISGHTALYWYRQSLGQGLEFLIYFQGNSAPDKSGLPSDRFSAERTGGSVSTLTIQRTQQEDSAVYLCASSLGGGAGNIQYFGAGTRLSVL.

There are many counts of this clonotype. The chain links TRBV27 to TRBJ2-3, with 9 positions matching TRBD2. Trimming took 5 bases from V and 5 from J; bases not matched to a gene: 11. From germline, CDR1 is MNHEY and CDR2 SMNVEV (reference sequence). The CDR3 totals 16 residues. CDR3 in DNA: TGTGCCAGCAGTCGTAGCGGGGGACGTCCCGTAGATACGCAGTATTTT. It yields the protein CASSRSGGRPVDTQYF.

CDR3 region: CSARDQGRGRYRNQPQHF. DNA of the CDR3: TGCAGTGCTAGAGATCAGGGGAGGGGGCGGTACCGTAATCAGCCCCAGCATTTT. This chain uses TRBV20-1 with TRBJ1-5; 7 nucleotides agree with TRBD1. From germline, CDR1 is DFQATT and CDR2 SNEGSKA (reference sequence). The CDR3 spans 18 residues. The V segment lost 0 bases and the J segment 4 bases; nucleotides outside the gene matches: 15.

This clonotype was found many times. This chain joins TRBV29-1 and TRBJ2-1, with 12 bases lining up with TRBD2. The CDR3 runs 13 residues. CDR1 is SQVTM and CDR2 is ANQGSEA in the germline V gene. V shed 3 bases and J 6 bases; nucleotides not matched to a gene: 0. The CDR3 coding sequence is TGCAGCGTTGAGACTAGCGGGGGCAATGAGCAGTTCTTC. Protein product: CSVETSGGNEQFF.

This clonotype was recorded at least ten times. The rearrangement uses TRBV7-6 and TRBJ2-7, with D unresolved. This CDR3 has 14 residues. Per germline, CDR1 SGHVS and CDR2 FNYEAQ. Trimming shortened V by 5 bases and J by 6 bases, and 17 bases separated the two germline ends. CDR3 nucleotide sequence: TGTGCCAGCAGCCCCGGTCAGCAATACGTCGAGCAGTACGTC. As protein: CASSPGQQYVEQYV.

This clonotype has at least ten counts. The V gene is TRBV20-1, the J gene TRBJ2-2; 10 bases agree with TRBD2. Trimming cost V 6 bases and J 2 bases; bases outside gene matches: 6. Germline lookup yields CDR1 DFQATT and CDR2 SNEGSKA (reference sequence). The CDR3 has 15 amino acids. For the CDR3, the DNA is TGCAGTGCCGGGCTAGCGGGGGCCAACACCGGGGAGCTGTTTTTT. This encodes CSAGLAGANTGELFF.

This clonotype was picked up many times. This chain uses TRBV18 with TRBJ1-1; D uncertain. Germline V gene sequence: CDR1 KGHSH, CDR2 LQKENI. V gave up 2 bases and J gave up 0 bases, with 13 bases separating them. This CDR3 spans 16 amino acids. The DNA for the CDR3 is TGTGCCAGCTCACCAGGGGAAGTTCGCATGAACACTGAAGCTTTCTTT. Its protein is CASSPGEVRMNTEAFF. The variable domain in full, completed from reference TRBV18 and TRBJ1-1, reads NAGVMQNPRHLVRRRGQEARLRCSPMKGHSHVYWYRQLPEEGLKFMVYLQKENIIDESGMPKERFSAEFPKEGPSILRIQQVVRGDSAAYFCASSPGEVRMNTEAFFGQGTRLTVV.

This clonotype was observed at least ten times. The chain carries TRBV11-3 and TRBJ2-7; D unclear. V lost 3 bases and J lost 6, with 3 bases in between. The CDR3 loop spans 10 amino acids. Germline V gives CDR1 SGHNT, CDR2 YENEEA. DNA of the CDR3: TGTGCCAGCAGCTTGAGCGAGCAGTACGTC. Translating it yields CASSLSEQYV.

J is TRBJ1-1 and V is TRBV18; D may be TRBD1 (5 bases). The V end was cut by 3 bases, the J end by 4 bases, with 15 bases between. Per the germline V gene, CDR1 is KGHSH and CDR2 is LQKENI. The CDR3 spans 15 residues. Here the CDR3 reads CASSPPVGRATEAFF. The CDR3 DNA reads as TGTGCCAGCTCACCCCCAGTGGGCAGGGCCACTGAAGCTTTCTTT. The variable domain in full, with the rest retrieved from reference TRBV18 and TRBJ1-1, is NAGVMQNPRHLVRRRGQEARLRCSPMKGHSHVYWYRQLPEEGLKFMVYLQKENIIDESGMPKERFSAEFPKEGPSILRIQQVVRGDSAAYFCASSPPVGRATEAFFGQGTRLTVV.

There are many counts of this clonotype. This chain joins TRBV16 and TRBJ2-7; D may be TRBD1 (6 bases). Germline V CDR1 and CDR2: KGHSY, FQNENV. Trimming left V 4 bases short and J 0 bases short, with 13 bases between. This CDR3 comprises 15 residues. CDR3 residues: CASSPLQGISYEQYF. Here the CDR3 DNA reads TGTGCCAGCAGCCCCCTGCAGGGGATCTCCTACGAGCAGTACTTC. The full variable domain, in which reference TRBV16 and TRBJ2-7 provide the parts outside the CDR3, is GEEVAQTPKHLVRGEGQKAKLYCAPIKGHSYVFWYQQVLKNEFKFLISFQNENVFDETGMPKERFSAKCLPNSPCSLEIQATKLEDSAVYFCASSPLQGISYEQYFGPGTRLTVT.

At least ten counts were recorded for this clonotype. The V and J genes are TRBV28 and TRBJ1-1; no reliable D call. The CDR3 loop spans 16 amino acids. V was pared by 2 bases and J by 4 bases, with 17 bases between. From germline, CDR1 is MDHEN and CDR2 SYDVKM. The CDR3 DNA follows: TGTGCCAGCAGTTTAGTAGGAGGGCTTTATTCCACTGAAGCTTTCTTT. Translating it yields CASSLVGGLYSTEAFF.

This clonotype was counted at least ten times. The chain combines TRBV5-5 with TRBJ2-5, with a possible D match to TRBD1 (7 bases). The CDR3 is 14 residues long. V lost 3 bases and J 7 bases, leaving 16 bases between the germline ends. Germline CDR1 reads SGHKS; CDR2 reads YYEKEE (reference sequence). The CDR3 loop reads CASSYTGARGTQYF. The CDR3 nucleotides read TGTGCCAGCAGCTACACAGGGGCGCGGGGGACCCAGTACTTC.